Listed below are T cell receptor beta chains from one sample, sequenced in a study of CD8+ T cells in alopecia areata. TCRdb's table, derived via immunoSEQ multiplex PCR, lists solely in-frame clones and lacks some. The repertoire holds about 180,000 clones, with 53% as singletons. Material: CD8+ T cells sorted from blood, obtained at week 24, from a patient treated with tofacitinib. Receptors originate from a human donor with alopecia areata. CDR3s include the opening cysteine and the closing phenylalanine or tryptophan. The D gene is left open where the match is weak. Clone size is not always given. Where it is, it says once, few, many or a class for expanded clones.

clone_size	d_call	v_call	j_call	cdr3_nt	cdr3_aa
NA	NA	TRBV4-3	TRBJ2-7	TGCGCCAGCAGCCAAGATAGGACGATCTCCTACGAGCAGTACTTC	CASSQDRTISYEQYF
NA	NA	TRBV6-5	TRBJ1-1	TGTGCCAGCAGTTACACCCCAAACGGGCAGACCGAAGCTTTCTTT	CASSYTPNGQTEAFF
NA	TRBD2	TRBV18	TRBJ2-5	TGTGCCAGCTCAACTAGGACTAGCGGGGTCCAACATGAGACCCAGTACTTC	CASSTRTSGVQHETQYF
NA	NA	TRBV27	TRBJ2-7	TGTGCCAGCAGTTTTAGTCCTGCATCCTACGAGCAGTACTTC	CASSFSPASYEQYF
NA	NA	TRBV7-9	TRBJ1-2	TGTGCCAGCAGCTCCTCCGACAGAGAGTATGGCTACACCTTC	CASSSSDREYGYTF
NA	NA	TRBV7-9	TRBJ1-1	TGTGCCAGCAACCTGGGGAATACTGAAGCTTTCTTT	CASNLGNTEAFF
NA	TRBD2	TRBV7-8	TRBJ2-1	TGTGCCAGCAGCTTAGTTCTAGCGGGGGGCCCCTACAATGAGCAGTTCTTC	CASSLVLAGGPYNEQFF
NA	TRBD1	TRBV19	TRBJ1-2	TGTGCCAGTAGCCTACAGGGGTCGGTCTATGGCTACACCTTC	CASSLQGSVYGYTF
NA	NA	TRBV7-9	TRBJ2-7	TGTGCCAGCACCAAAGGGGGTACCTACGAGCAGTACTTC	CASTKGGTYEQYF
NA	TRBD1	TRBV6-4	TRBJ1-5	TGTGCCAGCACCAGGGGGCAGGGGACCCATTATAGCAATCAGCCCCAGCATTTT	CASTRGQGTHYSNQPQHF
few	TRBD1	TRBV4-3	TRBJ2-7	TGCGCCAGCAGCCAGGGACAGGGGTCCCACGAGCAGTACTTC	CASSQGQGSHEQYF
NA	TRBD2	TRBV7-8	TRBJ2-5	TGTGCCAGCAGCTCTAGAGGTGGGAGGGAGGAGACCCAGTACTTC	CASSSRGGREETQYF
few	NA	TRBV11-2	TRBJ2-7	TGTGCCAGCAGCTTAGCCGGCCGATCCTACGAGCAGTACTTC	CASSLAGRSYEQYF
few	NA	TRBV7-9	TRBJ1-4	TGTGCCAGCAGCCTGACAGGAGTTAATGAAAAACTGTTTTTT	CASSLTGVNEKLFF
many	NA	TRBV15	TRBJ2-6	TGTGCCACCAGCAGGATACCGGGACTGCCCGACTCTGGGGCCAACGTCCTGACTTTC	CATSRIPGLPDSGANVLTF
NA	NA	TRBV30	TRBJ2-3	TGTGCCTGGAGCGCCTCCCCTCGCACAGATACGCAGTATTTT	CAWSASPRTDTQYF
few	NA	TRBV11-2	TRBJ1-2	TGTGCCAGCAGCTTAGATAGCAGGGGTCGTGGCTACACCTTC	CASSLDSRGRGYTF
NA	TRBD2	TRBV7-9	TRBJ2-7	TGTGCCAGCAGCTCCCGGACTAGCGGGAATTACGAGCAGTACTTC	CASSSRTSGNYEQYF
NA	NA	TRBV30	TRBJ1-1	TGTGCCTGGGCCGACACTGAAGCTTTCTTT	CAWADTEAFF
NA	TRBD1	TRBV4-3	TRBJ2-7	TGCGCCAGCAGCCAAGGACAGGGAGCCTACGGGCAGTACTTC	CASSQGQGAYGQYF
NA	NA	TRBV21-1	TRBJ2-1	TGTGCCAGCAGCACGCGGGGGCTCATGGGGATGATTGAGCAGTTCTTC	CASSTRGLMGMIEQFF
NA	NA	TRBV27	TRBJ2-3	TGTGCCAGCAGTACAGAGGGTCGCACAGATACGCAGTATTTT	CASSTEGRTDTQYF
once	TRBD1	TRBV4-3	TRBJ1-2	TGCGCCAGCAGCCAAGATCGGACAGGGGGCGAGAGGGACTTC	CASSQDRTGGERDF
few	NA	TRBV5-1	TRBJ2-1	TGCGCCAGCAGCTTGCCGGGCAGCTCCTACAATGAGCAGTTCTTC	CASSLPGSSYNEQFF
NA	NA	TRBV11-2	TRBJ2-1	TGTGCCAGCAGCTTGGGGCTAGCTCTTGGCAATGAGCAGTTCTTC	CASSLGLALGNEQFF
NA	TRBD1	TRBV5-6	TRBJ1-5	TGTGCCAGCAGCCCGGGGACAGGGTTCAATCAGCCCCAGCATTTT	CASSPGTGFNQPQHF
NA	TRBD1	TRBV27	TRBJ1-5	TGTGCCAGCAGTTTAACAGGGGCCTACAATCAGCCCCAGCATTTT	CASSLTGAYNQPQHF
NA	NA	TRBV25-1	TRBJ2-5	TGTGCCAGCAGTGAATGGGGGGAAGCAGAGACCCAGTACTTC	CASSEWGEAETQYF
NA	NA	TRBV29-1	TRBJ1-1	TGCAGCGTTGCGGAAGCTGAAGCTTTCTTT	CSVAEAEAFF
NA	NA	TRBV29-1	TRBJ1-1	TGCAGCGTTGCCGGAGGAGGAGCGTTGAACACTGAAGCTTTCTTT	CSVAGGGALNTEAFF
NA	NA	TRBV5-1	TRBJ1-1	TGCGCCAGCAGCTCCAGTGGGGGACGGCTCACGAACACTGAAGCTTTCTTT	CASSSSGGRLTNTEAFF
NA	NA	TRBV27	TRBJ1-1	TGTGCCAGCAGTACCAGGGAAAATACTGAAGCTTTCTTT	CASSTRENTEAFF
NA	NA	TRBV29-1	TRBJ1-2	TGCAGCGTCCCCAGTGGACAGAACTATGGCTACACCTTC	CSVPSGQNYGYTF
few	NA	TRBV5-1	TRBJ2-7	TGCGCCAGCAGCTTGGATCCTAGCGAACCCTACGAGCAGTACTTC	CASSLDPSEPYEQYF
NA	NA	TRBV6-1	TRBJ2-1	TGTGCCAGCATTGCGGATGAGCAGTTCTTC	CASIADEQFF
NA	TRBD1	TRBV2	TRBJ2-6	TGTGCCAGAAGGGACAGGGGGCTCTCTGGGGCCAACGTCCTGACTTTC	CARRDRGLSGANVLTF
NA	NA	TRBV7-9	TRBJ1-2	TGTGCCAGCAGCTTATCGGGGGAGAGCTATGGCTACACCTTC	CASSLSGESYGYTF
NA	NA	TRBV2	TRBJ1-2	TGTGCCAGCGGGCTGGACTATGGCTACACCTTC	CASGLDYGYTF
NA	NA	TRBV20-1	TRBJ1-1	TGCAGTGCCAGGGCGGGATTAGAAGCTTTCTTT	CSARAGLEAFF
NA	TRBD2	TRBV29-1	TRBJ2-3	TGCAGCGTTGATAGTGGGACTAGCGGAAACACAGATACGCAGTATTTT	CSVDSGTSGNTDTQYF
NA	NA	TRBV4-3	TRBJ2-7	TGCGCCAGCAGCCAAGCCAAGGGGGGCGAGCAGTACTTC	CASSQAKGGEQYF